This T cell receptor (beta chain) appears in the sequencing data of a study of blood T cells in healthy people across ages. Primed by a sample-barcoded 5' primer and a J-beta primer mix, a second PCR proceeded for about 7 to 11 cycles. Each CDR3 protein is one row after TCRdb ran MiXCR on the 5' RACE reads. The table has 1.5 million to 2 million distinct CDR3 sequences, roughly a third seen once; the top ten hold about 10%. Caucasian, healthy and from Russia, the donors were aged between about 6 and 90. Germline V CDR1 and CDR2: SEHNR, FQNEAQ (reference sequence). CDR3 size: 13 residues. V shed 5 bases and J shed 10 bases, with 15 bases lying between them.

This chain links TRBV7-9 with TRBJ2-1; a weak D match, TRBD1 (5 bases). Sequencing was done on a sample of blood. The sequence derives from a woman aged 25-40 years in good health. The CDR3 is CASSPFRGQEQFF. The CDR3 coding sequence is TGTGCCAGCAGCCCCTTTAGGGGCCAGGAGCAGTTCTTC.